This is a list of T cell receptor beta chains from one sample in a study of CD8 T cells in ankylosing spondylitis. Each CDR3 protein is one row after TCRdb ran MiXCR on the 5' RACE reads. Here the sample spans around 320,000 distinct CDR3 sequences, less than 25% being singletons. Sequencing was done on a sample of blood, either unsorted or a sorted T cell fraction (not recorded which). The receptor source for this set is a female donor with ankylosing spondylitis or in good health (not recorded which). CDR3s include the opening cysteine and the closing phenylalanine or tryptophan. Fields, in order: clone size, V gene, D gene, J gene, CDR3 length, CDR3 DNA, CDR3 protein. D genes are given only for firm matches. Rows may omit the clone size; those that give it use once, few, many or a size class.

.,TRBV20-1,.,TRBJ2-1,14,TGCAGTGCTAGAAGTCCCCCATTAGGGAATGAGCAGTTCTTC,CSARSPPLGNEQFF
.,TRBV7-2,.,TRBJ1-1,16,TGTGCCAGCAGCCTCGACACCAGGGTGGGGAACACTGAAGCTTTCTTT,CASSLDTRVGNTEAFF
few,TRBV7-8,.,TRBJ2-3,16,TGTGCCAGCAGCACATATCCCCGGGGGCCCACAGATACGCAGTATTTT,CASSTYPRGPTDTQYF
few,TRBV5-1,.,TRBJ2-4,15,TGCGCCAGCAGCTCTCCGGGGGATCTCTATGGGATTCAGTACTTC,CASSSPGDLYGIQYF
few,TRBV12-3/TRBV12-4,.,TRBJ2-1,13,TGTGCCAGCAGTTTCGGTTGGGGCAATGAGCAGTTCTTC,CASSFGWGNEQFF
.,TRBV5-6,.,TRBJ2-2,14,TGTGCCAGCAGAGAAACAGGGAACACCGGGGAGCTGTTTTTT,CASRETGNTGELFF
few,TRBV20-1,TRBD2,TRBJ2-1,15,TGCAGTGCTAGAGCCTTTAGCGGGGCTTGGGATGAGCAGTTCTTC,CSARAFSGAWDEQFF
few,TRBV6-2/TRBV6-3,TRBD1,TRBJ1-5,13,TGTGCCAGCAGTTTTACAGGGGTACAGCCCCAGCATTTT,CASSFTGVQPQHF
.,TRBV2,TRBD2,TRBJ2-1,14,TGTGCCCAACAAGATAGCGGGGCCAACAATGAGCAGTTCTTC,CAQQDSGANNEQFF
.,TRBV7-8,.,TRBJ2-1,16,TGTGCCAGCAGCTTGGACTATAGTAGCTCCTACAATGAGCAGTTCTTC,CASSLDYSSSYNEQFF
.,TRBV20-1,.,TRBJ2-1,16,TGCAGTGCTAGGCGACTTGTAGGAGAGGGTGGCAATGAGCAGTTCTTC,CSARRLVGEGGNEQFF
.,TRBV7-2,TRBD1,TRBJ2-3,15,TGTGCCAGCAGTTCCTCCGGGACAGGGTCAGATACGGAGTATTTT,CASSSSGTGSDTEYF
few,TRBV20-1,TRBD2,TRBJ2-3,14,TGCAGTGCTCTATCCGGGACTATGGGGGGTACGCAGTATTTT,CSALSGTMGGTQYF
.,TRBV5-6,.,TRBJ2-1,15,TGTGCCAGCAGCGAGACTGTTTACCTATACAATGAGCAGTTCTTC,CASSETVYLYNEQFF
few,TRBV15,TRBD2,TRBJ2-7,15,TGTGCCACCAGCAGAGGAGGGAGGGCCCTGGACGAGCAGTACTTC,CATSRGGRALDEQYF
.,TRBV4-1,TRBD2,TRBJ2-1,19,TGCGCCAGCAGCCGAGGAAGGCTAGCGGGAGGGTCTTCCTACAATGAGCAGTTCTTC,CASSRGRLAGGSSYNEQFF
.,TRBV19,.,TRBJ1-1,14,TGTGCCAGTAGCACCAGGGGCCGAGTCACTGAAGCTTTCTTT,CASSTRGRVTEAFF
.,TRBV6-6,.,TRBJ2-4,12,TGTGCCAGCAGTTACTCACGAGGCATTCAGTACTTC,CASSYSRGIQYF
few,TRBV12-3/TRBV12-4,.,TRBJ1-5,14,TGTGCCAGCAGTTTAAGGGAAGGCGGTCAGCCCCAGCATTTT,CASSLREGGQPQHF
.,TRBV20-1,.,TRBJ2-6,15,TGCAGTGCGCCTCGGCGGTTCTCTGGGGCCAACGTCCTGACTTTC,CSAPRRFSGANVLTF
.,TRBV20-1,TRBD2,TRBJ2-1,14,TGCAGTGCTAGACTAGCGGGAGTCCGCAATGAGCAGTTCTTC,CSARLAGVRNEQFF
few,TRBV20-1,TRBD2,TRBJ2-1,17,TGCAGTGCTAGCGGGCTAGCGGGCCCCGTCTCCTACAATGAGCAGTTCTTC,CSASGLAGPVSYNEQFF
.,TRBV28,.,TRBJ2-6,15,TGTGCCAGCATCGAAGGAGGGGATGGGGCCAACGTCCTGACTTTC,CASIEGGDGANVLTF
.,TRBV6-5,.,TRBJ2-7,14,TGTGCCAGCAGTTACAATCGTGACCAGGTCGAGCAGTACTTC,CASSYNRDQVEQYF
few,TRBV11-3,.,TRBJ2-1,14,TGTGCCAGCAGTAAAGACGGCTCCTACAATGAGCAGTTCTTC,CASSKDGSYNEQFF
.,TRBV12-3/TRBV12-4,TRBD1,TRBJ1-5,15,TGTGCCAGCAGTTCCGAGGACAGGGGATATCAGCCCCAGCATTTT,CASSSEDRGYQPQHF
.,TRBV20-1,.,TRBJ2-5,13,TGCAGTGCTCTTGAACGGTTCCAAGAGACCCAGTACTTC,CSALERFQETQYF
few,TRBV15,.,TRBJ2-5,15,TGTGCCACCAGCATGCAGTCCGTAGAGCAAGAGACCCAGTACTTC,CATSMQSVEQETQYF
.,TRBV18,TRBD2,TRBJ2-3,14,TGTGCCAGCTCACCGCATAGCGGGAAAGATACGCAGTATTTT,CASSPHSGKDTQYF
.,TRBV6-5,.,TRBJ1-4,14,TGTGCCAGCAGTTACGGTGCAACTAATGAAAAACTGTTTTTT,CASSYGATNEKLFF
few,TRBV6-1,.,TRBJ1-2,14,TGTGCCAGCAGTCTCGGGCCCCCACGGGGCGGCTACACCTTC,CASSLGPPRGGYTF
.,TRBV27,.,TRBJ2-5,13,TGTGCCAGCTCCTGGACTCGCGGGGAGACCCAGTACTTC,CASSWTRGETQYF
.,TRBV5-5,.,TRBJ2-1,13,TGTGCCAGCAGCTTGGGAACTATCAATGAGCAGTTCTTC,CASSLGTINEQFF
few,TRBV15,.,TRBJ1-6,14,TGTGCCACCAGCAGAGAACAGGGTCCCTCACCCCTCCACTTT,CATSREQGPSPLHF
.,TRBV11-1,TRBD1,TRBJ1-6,16,TGTGCCAGCAGCCAACGTCTTACAGGGGGTTATTCACCCCTCCACTTT,CASSQRLTGGYSPLHF
few,TRBV18,TRBD1,TRBJ1-5,16,TGTGCCAGCTCACCAGGACAGGGGGCTGGCAATCAGCCCCAGCATTTT,CASSPGQGAGNQPQHF
few,TRBV4-3,.,TRBJ1-2,13,TGCGCCAGCAGCCTTTCCGACTCAAGCAGCTACACCTTC,CASSLSDSSSYTF